A single TCR beta chain is shown here with its context. The antigen remains unidentified. Via MiXCR, TCRdb re-called the PCR reads, giving one row per CDR3 protein. The table has tens of thousands of distinct CDR3 sequences, 40% to 60% seen once. Time point described: before preoperative PTX-NDP chemotherapy. This specimen belongs to a study of esophageal squamous cell carcinoma under preoperative chemotherapy. Notes on the study in general: Peripheral T cells migrating into the tumor appeared to partly supply post-treatment tumor-infiltrating lymphocytes. Paclitaxel-nedaplatin therapy caused immediate, substantial clonotype frequency changes.

Germline V gene data show CDR1 as DFQATT and CDR2 as SNEGSKA (reference sequence). CDR3 length equals 14 residues. V was cut by 4 bases and J by 1 base, with 13 bases left in between. The specimen was collected from a patient given preoperative chemotherapy. The sequence was obtained from a human donor with esophageal squamous cell carcinoma. The donor label of this sample is uncertain. The J gene is TRBJ1-1, the V gene TRBV20-1, with no clear D. CDR3 coding DNA: TGCAGTGCTAAGACGGGAGGGTCGAACACTGAAGCTTTCTTT. Translating gives CSAKTGGSNTEAFF.